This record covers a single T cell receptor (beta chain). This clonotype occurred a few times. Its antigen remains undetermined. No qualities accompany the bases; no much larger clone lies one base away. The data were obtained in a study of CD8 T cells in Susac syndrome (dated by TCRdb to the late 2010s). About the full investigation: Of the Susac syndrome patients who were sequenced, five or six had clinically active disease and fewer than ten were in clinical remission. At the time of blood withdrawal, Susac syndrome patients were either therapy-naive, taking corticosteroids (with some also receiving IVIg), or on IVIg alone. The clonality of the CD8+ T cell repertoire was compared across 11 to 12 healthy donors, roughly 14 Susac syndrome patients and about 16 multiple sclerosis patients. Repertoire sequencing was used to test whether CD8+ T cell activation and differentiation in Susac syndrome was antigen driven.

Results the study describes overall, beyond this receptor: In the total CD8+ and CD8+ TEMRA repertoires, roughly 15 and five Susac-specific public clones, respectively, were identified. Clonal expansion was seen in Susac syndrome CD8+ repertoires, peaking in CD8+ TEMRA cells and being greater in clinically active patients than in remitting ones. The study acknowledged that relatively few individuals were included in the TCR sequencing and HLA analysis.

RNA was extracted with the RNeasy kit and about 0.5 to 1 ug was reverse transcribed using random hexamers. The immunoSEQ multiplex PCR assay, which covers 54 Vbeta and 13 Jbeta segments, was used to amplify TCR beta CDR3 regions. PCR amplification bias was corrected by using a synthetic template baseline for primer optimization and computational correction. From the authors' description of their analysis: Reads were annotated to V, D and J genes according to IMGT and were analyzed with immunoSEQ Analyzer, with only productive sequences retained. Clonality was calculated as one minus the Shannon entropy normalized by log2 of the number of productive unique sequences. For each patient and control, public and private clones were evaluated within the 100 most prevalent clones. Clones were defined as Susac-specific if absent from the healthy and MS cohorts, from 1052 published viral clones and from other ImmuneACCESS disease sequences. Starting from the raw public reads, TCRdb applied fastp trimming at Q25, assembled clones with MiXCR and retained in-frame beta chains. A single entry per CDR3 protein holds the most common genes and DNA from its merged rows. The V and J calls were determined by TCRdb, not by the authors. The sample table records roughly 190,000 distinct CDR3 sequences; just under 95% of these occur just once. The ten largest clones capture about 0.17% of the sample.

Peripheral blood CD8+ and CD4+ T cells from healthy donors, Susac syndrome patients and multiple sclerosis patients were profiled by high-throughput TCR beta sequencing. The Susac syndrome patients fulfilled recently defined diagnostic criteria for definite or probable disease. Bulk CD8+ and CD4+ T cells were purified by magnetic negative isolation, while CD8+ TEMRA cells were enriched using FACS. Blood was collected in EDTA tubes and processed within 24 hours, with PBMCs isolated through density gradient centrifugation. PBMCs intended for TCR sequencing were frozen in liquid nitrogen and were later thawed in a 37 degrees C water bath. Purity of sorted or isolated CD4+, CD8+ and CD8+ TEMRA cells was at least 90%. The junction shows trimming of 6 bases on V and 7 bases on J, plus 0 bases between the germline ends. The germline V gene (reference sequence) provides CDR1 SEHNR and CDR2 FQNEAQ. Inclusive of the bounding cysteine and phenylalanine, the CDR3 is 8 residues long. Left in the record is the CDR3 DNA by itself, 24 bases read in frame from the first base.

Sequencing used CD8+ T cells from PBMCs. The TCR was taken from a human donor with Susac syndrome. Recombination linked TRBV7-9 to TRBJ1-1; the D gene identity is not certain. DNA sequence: TGTGCCAGCAGTGAAGCTTTCTTT. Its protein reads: CASSEAFF.